The present T cell receptor beta chain was sequenced within a study of cytomegalovirus exposure and HLA in healthy donors (dated by TCRdb to the late 2010s). In terms of the full investigation: In an earlier analysis of roughly 590 of the donors, approximately 260 Gb of sequence data and 117 million unique TCR beta sequences from roughly 200 million T cells were reported. Alongside the repertoire data, information on donor age, sex, ethnicity and CMV serostatus was compiled. Besides the first cohort of roughly 660 subjects, a separate validation cohort made up of 120 or so different subjects was used. The study was designed to test whether signatures of past pathogen exposure could be identified by cataloging public T cell receptors. A later genetic analysis used genome-wide SNP genotypes for about 60% of the 666 donors, treating that subset as a discovery cohort. The number of typed donors differed by locus: about 620-630 for A, B, C, DRB1 and DQB1; 522 for DQA1; over 600 for DPA1; and some 450 for DPB1. In the later analysis, no new phenotypic data were used to find candidate immune exposures; instead, reliance was placed on TCR beta sequences and their occurrence across donors. To predict cytomegalovirus infection status, the study combined high-throughput TCR immunosequencing, statistical association of individual TCRs with disease status, and machine learning. An earlier analysis of roughly 580 of the donors used high-throughput TCR beta sequencing to judge whether each TCR beta V gene segment behaved as functional or pseudogenic. Among the approximately 420 genotyped donors, roughly 80% belonged to the genetic ancestry cluster associated with self-reported Caucasian donors. A later analysis re-analyzed previously published TCR beta repertoires from hundreds of donors and added high-resolution HLA genotyping to study TCR occurrence patterns. An early release covering about 600 HLA-typed donors comprised approximately 290 gigabases of sequencing data and 85 million to 100 million unique TCR sequences. Several DR-DQ haplotypes were handled as single units for association and clustering because linkage in the cohort was strong. All discovery cohort repertoires had been generated using a single sequencing platform. Among 398 genotyped donors of the cohort, an average of roughly 230,000 unique TCR beta nucleotide sequences was sequenced per donor, of which 15% to 20% were non-productive. The T cell repertoires of some 670 subjects were profiled by immunosequencing and related to cytomegalovirus serostatus. HLA typing covered class I and class II loci at four-digit resolution.

For CDR1 and CDR2, the germline V gene (reference sequence) lists PRHDT and FYEKMQ. From cysteine to phenylalanine, the CDR3 is 14 amino acids long. The DNA shown is the 42-base CDR3, in frame from base 1. Trimming costs V 4 bases and J 6 bases, and their ends lie 15 bases apart. Receptors were amplified or captured by the immunoSEQ multiplex PCR assay. A mixture of 60 forward primers for TCR Vbeta segments and 13 reverse primers for TCR Jbeta segments was used in the multiplex PCR. The CDR3 region of rearranged TCR beta genes was amplified from genomic DNA by a multiplex PCR assay. Amplified TCR beta libraries were sequenced as 87-base-pair reads on the Illumina HiSeq System. The original pipeline was this. A later analysis tallied around 87 million unique TCR beta chains across the 610 or so repertoires, and approximately 12 million of those chains were shared by two or more donors. Raw reads were error-corrected and collapsed into unique sequences by a nearest-neighbor algorithm in which closely related sequences were merged to remove PCR and sequencing errors. Alignment of CDR3 sequences to IMGT reference sequences was used to assign V, D and J gene segments. Each retained sequence needed at least a six-nucleotide match to both a V gene segment and a J gene segment. A rearrangement was called productive if the CDR3 had no stop codons and remained in frame with V and J, and every other rearrangement was called non-productive. Following IMGT convention, CDR3 was defined as the stretch from the second conserved V-encoded cysteine up to the conserved J-encoded phenylalanine. The earlier analysis of more than 450 of the donors excluded sequences that lacked an unambiguous match to a single V gene segment. In an earlier analysis of approximately 590 of the donors, V segments were called functional above 56.7% productive rearrangements and were called segregating when the between-donor standard deviation exceeded 5%. A statistical classification framework was developed to diagnose cytomegalovirus status using the catalog of TCR beta chain sequences. In a later analysis, V and J genes were assigned by comparing TCR nucleotide sequences against IMGT/GENE-DB human TR gene sequences. In a later analysis, CDR3 sequences and most-parsimonious VDJ recombination scenarios were assigned using the TCRdist pipeline. In a later analysis, each TCR beta chain was defined by its CDR3 amino acid sequence together with its V-gene family, and reads without a unique V-gene family were excluded. As a way to deal with suspected cross-contamination and a sequencing artifact, a later analysis dropped 500 to 700 nucleotide sequences that were highly shared and had low generation probability. In a later analysis, a clonal expansion index for each public chain was calculated from normalized within-repertoire ranks of inferred template counts. In a later analysis, generation probabilities were computed with a VDJ recombination model fitted to out-of-frame rearrangements, and the resulting probabilities were checked against IGoR. A later analysis scored TCR-TCR, TCR-HLA and TCR-CMV co-occurrence with hypergeometric tests, applying a repertoire-size bias correction to TCR pairs. In a later analysis, false discovery rates were estimated by permuting HLA or CMV assignments 20 times. In a later analysis, co-occurring TCRs were grouped using DBSCAN, with TCRdist sequence similarity added in when clustering inside HLA-allele-positive subsets. Repertoires with fewer than 30,000 or more than 120,000 public chains, plus five repertoires with anomalous nucleotide sharing, were excluded from co-occurrence clustering. TCRdb limited this immuneACCESS table to in-frame rearrangements with V and J called. A share of clones is missing; checked studies link under half to unresolved V genes, and the rest is unexplained. V, J and clone size are those of that table, while D and trimming were read from the DNA. The sample includes 100,000 or so clones, with more than 60% observed a single time. The ten largest make up 2% to 2.5% of the sample.

On this clone itself: Its antigen specificity is not known. No clone much larger than this one lies a single base away; base qualities are absent.

Study-wide conclusions, independent of this receptor: Broadly in line with IMGT annotations, most TCR beta V segments showed up in productive rearrangements about 87% or about 30% of the time in an earlier analysis of under 700 of the donors. It was suggested by the authors that the approach could potentially be generalized to other disease states and immunological phenotypes. HLA typing was unavailable for some donors at each locus, so association tests used only the typed subset. Approximately 18 rarely observed V segments, including chromosome 9 orphons, were excluded from the earlier analysis of about 500 of the donors because counts were too low. In a later analysis, most CMV-associated TCR beta chains were found to appear HLA-restricted, with HLA associations seemingly driven largely by CMV exposure. A cluster of highly shared sequence variants was judged likely to represent a technical artifact of the sequencing pipeline. The 87-base-pair reads could not distinguish some IMGT-functional V segments, including TRBV6-2 and TRBV6-3, so those segments were excluded. Compared with the 666-donor mean, donors in an Asian-associated ancestry cluster had fewer N-insertions in productive TCRs, according to a later genetic analysis. Most TCR sequences were seen in very few donors, while some public TCRs were found in many individuals. In vitro tests confirmed that three of the cytomegalovirus-associated TCR beta chains recognize cytomegalovirus antigens. V-gene and J-gene trimming of TCR beta chains was associated with a missense DCLRE1C variant in a later genetic analysis, and the association was replicated in an independent cohort. Specific HLA alleles were associated with 16,951 TCR beta sequences at a false discovery rate of 0.05 in a later analysis. According to a later analysis, parvovirus B19, influenza, CMV and Epstein-Barr virus appeared linked to several top co-occurrence clusters. A further reported finding was that TCR beta sequences accurately predicted the HLA-A and HLA-B alleles for most subjects in the first cohort. A total of fewer than 200 TCR beta chains were listed by the study as associated with cytomegalovirus. For the cohort, immune exposure information was limited to CMV serostatus. The presence/absence analyses assumed that sequencing depth was roughly uniform across donors, and that assumption may not be true. Correlated functional status among segregating V segments might reflect linkage disequilibrium, but an unknown experimental factor could not be ruled out. Compared with equally common non-associated chains, HLA-associated TCR beta chains in a later analysis were more clonally expanded and had lower generation probabilities. Assigning TCR associations to individual alleles was difficult when HLA alleles, especially DR and DQ, strongly co-occurred. Only TCR beta chains were sequenced in this cohort, and the absence of alpha or paired-chain data limited detectable features. The classifier was reported to diagnose cytomegalovirus status with high specificity and sensitivity in both the original cohort and the validation cohort. According to a later analysis, TCR association rates differed among HLA loci, with DRB1 alleles showing the most associated TCRs and HLA-C alleles showing the fewest.

In total, approximately 610 healthy bone marrow donors made up the cohort. All cohort members were sampled while nominally healthy, although unrecorded immune exposures were likely present. The donor was CMV seronegative and belonged to the group of 350 or so seronegative cohort members. A peripheral blood sample was collected from each donor, and TCR beta sequencing was performed on peripheral blood mononuclear cells. Genomic DNA was extracted from the blood cell samples with the Qiagen DNeasy Blood Extraction Kit. The receptor was derived from a man aged 50-59 years in good health and CMV-seronegative. The sequence joins TRBV13 to TRBJ1-1; D gene: possibly TRBD1, on 6 matching bases. The material sequenced was PBMCs. CDR3 loop: CASSYRVRKSEAFF. In nucleotide form, the sequence is TGTGCCAGCAGCTACAGGGTTAGGAAGTCTGAAGCTTTCTTT.